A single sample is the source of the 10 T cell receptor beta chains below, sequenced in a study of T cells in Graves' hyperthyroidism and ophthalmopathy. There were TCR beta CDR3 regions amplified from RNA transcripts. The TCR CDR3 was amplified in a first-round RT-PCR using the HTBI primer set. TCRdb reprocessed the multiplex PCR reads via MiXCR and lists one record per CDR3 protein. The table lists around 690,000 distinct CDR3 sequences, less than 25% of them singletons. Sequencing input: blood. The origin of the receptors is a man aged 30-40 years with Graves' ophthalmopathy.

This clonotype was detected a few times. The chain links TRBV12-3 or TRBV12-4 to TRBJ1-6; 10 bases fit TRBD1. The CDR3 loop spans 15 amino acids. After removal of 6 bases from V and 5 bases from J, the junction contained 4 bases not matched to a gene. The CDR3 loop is CASSPGTGDNSPLHF. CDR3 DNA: TGTGCCAGCAGCCCCGGGACAGGGGATAATTCACCCCTCCACTTT.

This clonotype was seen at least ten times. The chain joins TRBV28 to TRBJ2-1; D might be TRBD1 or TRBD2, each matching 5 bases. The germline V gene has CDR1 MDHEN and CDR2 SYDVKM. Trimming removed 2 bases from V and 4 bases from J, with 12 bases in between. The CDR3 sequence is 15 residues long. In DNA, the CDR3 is TGTGCCAGCAGTTTAATAGGGGACGGATACAATGAGCAGTTCTTC. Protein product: CASSLIGDGYNEQFF.

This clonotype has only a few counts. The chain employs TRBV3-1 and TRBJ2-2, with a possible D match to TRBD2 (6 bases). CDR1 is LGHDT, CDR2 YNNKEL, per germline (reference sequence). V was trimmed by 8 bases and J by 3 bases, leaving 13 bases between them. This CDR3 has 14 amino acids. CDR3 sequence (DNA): TGTGCCAGCCATCGGCGGGGATACACCGGGGAGCTGTTTTTT. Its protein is CASHRRGYTGELFF.

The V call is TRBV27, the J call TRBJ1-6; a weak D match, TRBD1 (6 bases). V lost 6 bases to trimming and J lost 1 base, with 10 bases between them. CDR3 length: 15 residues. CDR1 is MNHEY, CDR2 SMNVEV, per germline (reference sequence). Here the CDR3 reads CASRPGVSYNSPLHF. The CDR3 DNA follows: TGTGCCAGCAGGCCAGGGGTGTCCTATAATTCACCCCTCCACTTT.

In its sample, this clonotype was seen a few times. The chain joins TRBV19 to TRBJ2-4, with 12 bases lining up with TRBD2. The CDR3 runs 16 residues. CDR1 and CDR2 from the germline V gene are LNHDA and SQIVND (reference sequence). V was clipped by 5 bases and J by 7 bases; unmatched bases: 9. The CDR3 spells CASSPLAGGPGNIQYF. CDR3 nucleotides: TGTGCCAGTAGTCCCCTAGCGGGAGGGCCAGGGAACATTCAGTACTTC.

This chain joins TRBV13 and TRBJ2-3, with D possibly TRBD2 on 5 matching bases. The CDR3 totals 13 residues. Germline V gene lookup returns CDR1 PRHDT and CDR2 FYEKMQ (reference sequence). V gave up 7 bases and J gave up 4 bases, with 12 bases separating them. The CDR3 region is CASTARAADTQYF. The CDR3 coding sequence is TGTGCCAGCACGGCGAGGGCAGCAGATACGCAGTATTTT.

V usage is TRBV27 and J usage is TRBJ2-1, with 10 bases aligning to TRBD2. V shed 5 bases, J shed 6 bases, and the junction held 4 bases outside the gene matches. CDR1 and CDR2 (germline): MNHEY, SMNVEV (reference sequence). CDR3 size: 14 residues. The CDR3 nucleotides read TGTGCCAGCAGTCCTAGCGGGAGAGCCAATGAGCAGTTCTTC. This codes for CASSPSGRANEQFF.

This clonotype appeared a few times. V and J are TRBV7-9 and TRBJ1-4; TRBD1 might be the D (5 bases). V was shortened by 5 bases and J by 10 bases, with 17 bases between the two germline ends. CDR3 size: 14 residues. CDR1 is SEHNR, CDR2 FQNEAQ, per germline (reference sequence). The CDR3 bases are TGTGCCAGCAGCCCCGAGGAGGACACAGGAAAACTGTTTTTT. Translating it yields CASSPEEDTGKLFF. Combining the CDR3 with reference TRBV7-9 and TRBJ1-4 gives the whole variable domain DTGVSQNPRHKITKRGQNVTFRCDPISEHNRLYWYRQTLGQGPEFLTYFQNEAQLEKSRLLSDRFSAERPKGSFSTLEIQRTEQGDSAMYLCASSPEEDTGKLFFGSGTQLSVL.

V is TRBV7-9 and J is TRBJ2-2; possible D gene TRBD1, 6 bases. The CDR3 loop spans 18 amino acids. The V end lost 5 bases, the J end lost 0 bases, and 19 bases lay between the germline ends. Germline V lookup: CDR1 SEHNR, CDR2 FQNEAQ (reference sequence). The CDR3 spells CASSTTRADSTNTGELFF. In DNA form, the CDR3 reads TGTGCCAGCAGCACCACACGGGCGGACAGTACGAACACCGGGGAGCTGTTTTTT.

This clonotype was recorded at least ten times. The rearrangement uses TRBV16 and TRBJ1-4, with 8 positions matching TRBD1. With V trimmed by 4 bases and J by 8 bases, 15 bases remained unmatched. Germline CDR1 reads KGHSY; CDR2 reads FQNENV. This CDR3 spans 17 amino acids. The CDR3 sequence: CASSPDRASPGGEKLFF. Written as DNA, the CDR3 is TGTGCCAGCAGCCCGGACAGGGCGTCGCCTGGAGGGGAAAAACTGTTTTTT.